The clone carrying this TCR beta chain was detected only once. The CDR3 extends over 15 amino acids. The J segment lost 1 base and the V segment lost 7 bases, leaving 6 bases of the junction unmatched. Germline V gene lookup returns CDR1 SNHLY and CDR2 FYNNEI. In the original analysis: Estimation of nucleated cell counts was performed using reference gene primer amplification. Profiling relied on immunoSEQ multiplex PCR, and the TCRdb table lists in-frame clones only, not all of them. V and J calls and clone size are as listed in that table; D and trimming were resolved from the DNA. The sample has about 150,000 clones, roughly 80% seen once. These data come from a study of blood T cell repertoires in COVID-19. Study at large: From the United States, Italy and Spain came samples of acute and convalescent COVID-19. T cells, B-cell-depleted T cells, or PBMCs provided the cDNA or gDNA that served as material.

The sequenced sample consisted of peripheral blood. The clonotype was recovered from a woman over 75 with acute or convalescent COVID-19. V gene TRBV2 combines with J gene TRBJ1-1, with TRBD1 matching over 10 bases. CDR3 sequence: CASKGQGVSNTEAFF. Here the CDR3 DNA reads TGTGCCAGCAAAGGACAGGGGGTTTCGAACACTGAAGCTTTCTTT.